This T cell receptor beta chain was sequenced in a study of blood T cell repertoires in COVID-19 (dated by TCRdb to about 2020). Study-level background: Collaborator samples came from the United States, Italy and Spain and covered acute and convalescent phases of COVID-19. The prospective study material was composed of cDNA or gDNA derived from T cells, B-cell-depleted T cells, or PBMCs. Deeply sampled blood TCRbeta repertoires from subjects exposed to, actively infected with, or recovered from COVID-19 were included in the dataset. The repertoires were made available in a free public database intended to serve as a resource for research on the immune response to SARS-CoV-2. The samples were drawn from the first 160 participants of the ongoing ImmuneRACE study and from 950 to 1,500 subjects provided by 6 global collaborators. A de-identified subject ID, COVID-19 status, age in years and sex were almost always included in the sample metadata. HLA class I and class II types, where available, came from metadata supplied by the sample provider rather than from assay-based typing.

Collaborating institutions collected whole blood in K2EDTA tubes following their own protocols. For TCRbeta analysis, collaborator samples were shipped as frozen whole blood, as isolated PBMCs, or as DNA extracted from either sample type. Summary of the overall study and its limitations: The quantity of clinical and demographic metadata differed by source and by participant and was supplied without curation.

About this clone itself: Its antigen remains undetermined. Base qualities are not at hand, and no much larger clone is one base apart.

From the germline V gene, CDR1 is SGHTA and CDR2 is FQGNSA. After removal of 5 bases from V and 4 bases from J, the junction retains 6 bases not matched to a gene. The CDR3 spans 15 residues, from the cysteine through the phenylalanine. CDR3 DNA is the only sequence kept; it has 45 bases, read in frame from the first base. TCRbeta CDR3 regions were amplified from genomic DNA using the immunoSEQ Assay, a bias-controlled multiplex PCR. As for the original processing: Within the assay, amplification of reference gene primers was used to estimate how many nucleated cells each sample contained. To quantify the absolute abundance of each unique TCRbeta CDR3 rearrangement, sequence reads were collapsed and filtered. For each sample, productive Simpson clonality was calculated as the square root of Simpson's diversity index across productive rearrangements. The clones in this table, taken by TCRdb from immuneACCESS, are in-frame only. Not every clone is retained; where verified, under half of the shortfall comes from an unresolved V gene, and the cause of the rest is unknown. The D gene and trimming were derived from the DNA, and the V and J assignments and clone size from that table. This sample holds tens of thousands of clones; around 81% were observed only once. The top ten hold over 25% of the sample.

The sequencing input was peripheral blood. The chain is encoded by TRBV7-2 joined to TRBJ1-2; TRBD1 fits 11 bases in the junction. This sequence originates from a woman older than 75 with active or convalescent COVID-19. The encoded CDR3 is CASSIGTGGGYGYTF. The bases are TGTGCCAGCAGCATCGGGACAGGGGGGGGCTATGGCTACACCTTC.